The clone carrying this TCR beta chain has just one count. As yet, its antigen is unknown. The table came from immunoSEQ multiplex PCR; TCRdb's copy has only in-frame clones and leaves some out. The sample lists tens of thousands of clones, about 91% occurring once. This specimen belongs to a study of OX40 agonist ivuxolimab in advanced cancers. Study outcomes and limitations: With doses of 0.1 to 3.0 mg/kg, CD4+ and CD8+ blood T cells had undergone clonal expansion by week 6.

J was trimmed by 1 base and V by 4 bases; bases with no gene match: 5. This CDR3 has 15 amino acids. The germline CDR1 and CDR2 sequences are SGHDT and YYEEEE. The chain couples TRBV5-6 to TRBJ2-7; TRBD1 matches 10 bases. The sample consisted of CD4+ or CD8+ T cells sorted from blood, taken in a trial of the OX40 agonist ivuxolimab. The TCR was taken from an adult with an advanced solid tumor such as melanoma, head and neck, liver or kidney cancer. The CDR3, as DNA: TGTGCCAGCAGCCCGCCGGGACAGGGGTCCTACGAGCAGTACTTC. Translated: CASSPPGQGSYEQYF.